These 7 T cell receptor beta chains came from one sample sequenced in a study of cytomegalovirus exposure and HLA in healthy donors. The PCR employed 60 Vbeta primers together with 13 Jbeta primers. Using immunoSEQ multiplex PCR, the repertoire was profiled, and TCRdb retains in-frame clones only, with some absent. The sample holds 130,000 or so clones, 8.5% to 10% seen once. The specimen sequenced was PBMCs. These receptors were collected from a man between 35 and 55 years old in good health and CMV-seronegative.

A few counts support this clone. The V and J genes are TRBV5-1 and TRBJ2-1; 8 bases align to TRBD2. Germline V gene sequence: CDR1 SGHRS, CDR2 YFSETQ. The CDR3 runs to 16 residues. V lost 4 bases, J lost 0 bases, and 6 bases stayed unmatched. CDR3 residues: CASSHGGGNSYNEQFF. CDR3 DNA sequence: TGCGCCAGCAGCCACGGGGGGGGCAACTCCTACAATGAGCAGTTCTTC.

A few counts support this clone. CDR3 protein: CASSLMPAGGNEQFF. CDR3 DNA: TGTGCCAGCAGCTTAATGCCGGCGGGGGGGAATGAGCAGTTCTTC. The gene calls are TRBV7-2 and TRBJ2-1; 9 bases align to TRBD2. Looked up from germline, CDR1 is SGHTA and CDR2 is FQGNSA. CDR3 length equals 15 residues. Trimming took 2 bases from V and 7 from J; bases not matched to a gene: 6.

This clone was seen more than once but under ten times. The chain combines TRBV18 with TRBJ1-1, with TRBD1 identical over 7 bases. Germline-derived CDR1 and CDR2 are KGHSH and LQKENI. V dropped 3 bases and J dropped 4; count of bases not matched to a gene: 8. CDR3 length equals 15 residues. The CDR3 here is CASSPINRGGTEAFF. CDR3 DNA sequence: TGTGCCAGCTCACCTATAAACAGGGGCGGCACTGAAGCTTTCTTT. Variable domain in full (rest from reference TRBV18 and TRBJ1-1): NAGVMQNPRHLVRRRGQEARLRCSPMKGHSHVYWYRQLPEEGLKFMVYLQKENIIDESGMPKERFSAEFPKEGPSILRIQQVVRGDSAAYFCASSPINRGGTEAFFGQGTRLTVV.

This rearrangement joins TRBV19 to TRBJ2-7, with D perhaps matching TRBD1 (7 bases). Per the germline V gene, CDR1 is LNHDA and CDR2 is SQIVND (reference sequence). V lost 6 bases to trimming and J lost 3 bases, with 18 bases between them. CDR3 length: 15 residues. CDR3 loop: CASSPEQGTFYEQYF. The CDR3 nucleotides read TGTGCCAGTAGCCCCGAACAGGGGACTTTCTACGAGCAGTACTTC.

There are many counts of this clone. The chain has TRBV14 and TRBJ2-6; possible D gene TRBD2, 7 bases. The CDR3 extends over 17 amino acids. Per the germline V gene, CDR1 is SGHDN and CDR2 is FVKESK. The V end lost 4 bases, the J end lost 2 bases, and 15 bases lay between the germline ends. The CDR3 is CASSPPRGGAGANVLTF. CDR3 nucleotides: TGTGCCAGCAGCCCTCCTAGAGGGGGGGCTGGGGCCAACGTCCTGACTTTC.

The chain combines TRBV10-3 with TRBJ1-3; TRBD1 matches at 7 bases. CDR3 length equals 15 residues. Germline V gene lookup returns CDR1 ENHRY and CDR2 SYGVKD. After removal of 4 bases from V and 2 bases from J, the junction contained 5 bases not matched to a gene. CDR3 protein: CAISGATGTGNTIYF. Written as DNA, the CDR3 is TGTGCCATCAGTGGGGCGACAGGGACTGGAAACACCATATATTTT.

The V call is TRBV19, the J call TRBJ1-1, with 8 bases fitting TRBD1. There are 15 residues in the CDR3. Per germline, CDR1 LNHDA and CDR2 SQIVND (reference sequence). The junction had 11 bases not matched to a gene; V was cut back by 10 bases and J by 1 base. The CDR3 loop is CATNQGDRGNTEAFF. The DNA for the CDR3 is TGTGCCACCAACCAAGGCGACAGGGGGAACACTGAAGCTTTCTTT. Complete variable domain (other parts from reference TRBV19 and TRBJ1-1): DGGITQSPKYLFRKEGQNVTLSCEQNLNHDAMYWYRQDPGQGLRLIYYSQIVNDFQKGDIAEGYSVSREKKESFPLTVTSAQKNPTAFYLCATNQGDRGNTEAFFGQGTRLTVV.